These 12 T cell receptor beta chains originate from one sample sequenced in a study of cytotoxic CD8 clonotypes in ibrutinib-treated CLL. Data came from immunoSEQ multiplex PCR; TCRdb stores just in-frame clones and leaves some out. The sample lists approximately 190,000 clones, over 65% seen once, with more than 4.5% in the top ten. The material sequenced was PBMCs, taken after 12 months of ibrutinib treatment. These receptors all come from a human donor with chronic lymphocytic leukemia.

This clone showed up many times. The J gene is TRBJ2-7, the V gene TRBV7-2; perhaps TRBD1 as D (6 bases). The V gene lost 4 bases and the J gene lost 4 bases, with 14 bases spanning the gap. The CDR3 loop spans 14 amino acids. The germline gives CDR1 SGHTA, CDR2 FQGNSA. The CDR3 loop is CASSSRTESYEQYF. The CDR3 DNA reads TGTGCCAGCAGCTCTCGGACAGAGTCGTACGAGCAGTACTTC.

The table lists this clone with a few counts. V is TRBV6-6 and J is TRBJ1-1; 7 nucleotides line up with TRBD1. Germline assignment: CDR1 MNHNY and CDR2 SVGAGI (reference sequence). The CDR3 is made up of 15 amino acids. Germline trimming cut 5 bases from V and 9 bases from J; bases unmatched to any gene: 15. The CDR3 nucleotides read TGTGCCAGCAGTCGACCCGGGACAGAGGCTCGTCAAGCTTTCTTT. Translated: CASSRPGTEARQAFF.

The genes are TRBV7-2 and TRBJ2-2; D is unclear. Trimming pared 0 bases from V and 9 bases from J, leaving 11 bases between. CDR3 length equals 14 residues. Per the germline V gene, CDR1 is SGHTA and CDR2 is FQGNSA. This CDR3 reads CASSLAFYRWELFF. CDR3 nucleotide sequence: TGTGCCAGCAGCTTAGCCTTCTATCGGTGGGAGCTGTTTTTT.

The gene calls are TRBV28 and TRBJ2-1, with 7 positions matching TRBD2. The length of the CDR3 is 13 residues. Germline CDR1 MDHEN, CDR2 SYDVKM. V lost 8 bases and J lost 6; bases outside the gene matches: 7. The CDR3: CASSTSPSNEQFF. The CDR3 nucleotides are TGTGCCAGCTCGACTAGCCCGAGCAATGAGCAGTTCTTC.

This sequence joins TRBV9 and TRBJ2-1, with D perhaps given as TRBD1 or TRBD2 (5 bases each). V gave up 4 bases and J gave up 3 bases, with 14 bases separating them. This CDR3 region has 15 residues. CDR1 is SGDLS, CDR2 YYNGEE, per germline. The chain's CDR3 is CASSLGDVNYNEQFF. CDR3 coding DNA: TGTGCCAGCAGCTTGGGGGACGTCAACTACAATGAGCAGTTCTTC.

This clone was counted a single time. The CDR3 DNA follows: TGTGCCAGCAGGGAGGGACTGAACACCGGGGAGCTGTTTTTT. It yields the protein CASREGLNTGELFF. This chain links TRBV6-1 with TRBJ2-2; weak D call: TRBD2 (6 bases). CDR3 length: 14 amino acids. V lost 6 bases to trimming and J lost 1 base, with 9 bases between them. Per germline, CDR1 MNHNS and CDR2 SASEGT.

The chain couples TRBV7-6 to TRBJ1-4; maybe TRBD1 (5 bases). Trimming took off 8 bases at V and 6 bases at J, with 13 bases between the two ends. The germline CDR1 and CDR2 sequences are SGHVS and FNYEAQ. The CDR3 loop spans 13 amino acids. This chain's CDR3 is CASSARVDEKLFF. The CDR3 DNA sequence: TGTGCCAGCTCTGCCAGGGTGGATGAAAAACTGTTTTTT.

The chain joins TRBV4-2 to TRBJ2-3; D is uncertain. Trimming removed 6 bases at V and 0 bases at J, with 7 bases between. Germline V gene data show CDR1 as LGHNA and CDR2 as YNFKEQ. The CDR3 spans 13 residues. As DNA, the CDR3 is TGTGCCAGCAGTTACATTAGCACAGATACGCAGTATTTT. Translating it yields CASSYISTDTQYF.

The J gene is TRBJ2-3, the V gene TRBV7-9; possibly TRBD2 for D (7 bases). CDR1 and CDR2 from the germline V gene are SEHNR and FQNEAQ (reference sequence). CDR3 length equals 15 residues. Trimming removed 5 bases from V and 4 bases from J, with 16 bases in between. DNA of the CDR3: TGTGCCAGCAGCCCGGGGGGCCTCGGCGCAGATACGCAGTATTTT. Translating it yields CASSPGGLGADTQYF.

The chain links TRBV4-2 to TRBJ1-5; D unresolved. V was shortened by 1 base and J by 3 bases, with 7 bases between the two germline ends. Germline assignment: CDR1 LGHNA and CDR2 YNFKEQ. This CDR3 contains 14 residues. CDR3 DNA sequence: TGTGCCAGCAGCCAAGCGGGCCTCAATCAGCCCCAGCATTTT. Protein: CASSQAGLNQPQHF.

This clone was observed a single time. The chain uses TRBV7-2 and TRBJ1-2; D possibly corresponds to TRBD1 (6 bases). The CDR3 length is 17 residues. Germline V gene lookup returns CDR1 SGHTA and CDR2 FQGNSA. Trimming stripped 5 bases from V and 4 bases from J, with 23 bases between. In DNA form, the CDR3 reads TGTGCCAGCAGCCCATCAGGCCGGGGGCGGAAGGGCTATGGCTACACCTTC. The encoded protein is CASSPSGRGRKGYGYTF.

The V gene is TRBV18, the J gene TRBJ1-1, with TRBD1 matching 8 bases. CDR1 and CDR2 (germline): KGHSH, LQKENI. The CDR3 is made up of 12 amino acids. Unmatched junction bases numbered 2, after V lost 4 bases and J lost 7 bases. The CDR3 DNA follows: TGTGCCAGCTCACTCGGACAGGGTGAAGCTTTCTTT. It is translated as CASSLGQGEAFF.